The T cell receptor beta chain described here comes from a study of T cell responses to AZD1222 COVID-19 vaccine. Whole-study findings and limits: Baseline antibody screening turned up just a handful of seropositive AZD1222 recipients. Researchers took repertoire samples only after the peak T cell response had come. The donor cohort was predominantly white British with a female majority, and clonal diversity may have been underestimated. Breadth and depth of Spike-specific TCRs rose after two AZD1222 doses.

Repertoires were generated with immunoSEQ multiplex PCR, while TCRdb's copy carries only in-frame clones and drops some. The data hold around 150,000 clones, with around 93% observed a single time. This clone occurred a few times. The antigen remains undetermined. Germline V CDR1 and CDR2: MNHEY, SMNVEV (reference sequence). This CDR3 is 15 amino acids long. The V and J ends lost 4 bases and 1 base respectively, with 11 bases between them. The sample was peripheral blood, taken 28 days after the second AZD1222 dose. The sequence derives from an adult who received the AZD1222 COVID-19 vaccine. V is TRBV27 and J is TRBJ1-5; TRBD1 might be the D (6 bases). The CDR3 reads CASSSRGRSNQPQHF. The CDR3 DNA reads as TGTGCCAGCAGTTCCAGGGGTCGGAGCAATCAGCCCCAGCATTTT.